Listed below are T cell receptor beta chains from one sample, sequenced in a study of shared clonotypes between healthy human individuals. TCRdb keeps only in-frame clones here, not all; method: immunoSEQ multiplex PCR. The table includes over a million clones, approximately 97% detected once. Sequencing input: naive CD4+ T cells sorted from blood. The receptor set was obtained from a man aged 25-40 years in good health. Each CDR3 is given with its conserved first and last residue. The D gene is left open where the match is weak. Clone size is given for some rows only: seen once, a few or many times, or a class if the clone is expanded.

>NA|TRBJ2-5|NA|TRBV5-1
TGCGCCAGCAGCCGGTCGACAGGTACTCAAGAGACCCAGTACTTC
CASSRSTGTQETQYF
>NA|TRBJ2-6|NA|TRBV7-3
TGTGCCAGCAGCTTAAGTCGGGGGATGCCTGGGGCCAACGTCCTGACTTTC
CASSLSRGMPGANVLTF
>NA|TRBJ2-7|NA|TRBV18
TGTGCCAGCTCACCACCGGTAGCGTTCGGGTCCTACGAGCAGTACTTC
CASSPPVAFGSYEQYF
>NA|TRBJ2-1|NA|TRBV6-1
TGTGCCAACCTTCCGGGCTCCTACAATGAGCAGTTCTTC
CANLPGSYNEQFF
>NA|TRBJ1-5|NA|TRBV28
TGTGCCAGCAGTTTAGGTTTCGCCAATCAGCCCCAGCATTTT
CASSLGFANQPQHF
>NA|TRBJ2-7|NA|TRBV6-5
TGTGCCAGCAGTTATAAGGTGACAGACTTCTACGAGCAGTACTTC
CASSYKVTDFYEQYF
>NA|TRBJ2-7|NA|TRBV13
TGTGCCAGCAGCTCAACTGGCTTTCCCTACGAGCAGTACTTC
CASSSTGFPYEQYF
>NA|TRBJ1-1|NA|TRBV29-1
TGCAGCGTTGATTGGGGGAGCGACACTGAAGCTTTCTTT
CSVDWGSDTEAFF
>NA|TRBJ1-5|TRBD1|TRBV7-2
TGTGCCAGCAGCCCAGTGGGACAGCCTTATAGCAATCAGCCCCAGCATTTT
CASSPVGQPYSNQPQHF
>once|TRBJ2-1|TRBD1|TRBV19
TGTGCCAGTAGTCGCACCCAGAGACAGGGCTCCTACAATGAGCAGTTCTTC
CASSRTQRQGSYNEQFF
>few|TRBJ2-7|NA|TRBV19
TGTGCCAGTAGTATGGTCAGTAACGAGCAGTACTTC
CASSMVSNEQYF
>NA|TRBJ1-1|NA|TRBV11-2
TGTGCCAGCAGCTTAGGGCCGACAGGCTCTGAAGCTTTCTTT
CASSLGPTGSEAFF
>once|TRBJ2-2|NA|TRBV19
TGTGCCAGTAGTATGGTAGACACCGGGGAGCTGTTTTTT
CASSMVDTGELFF
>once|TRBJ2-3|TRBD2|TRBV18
TGTGCCAGCTCACCCGACCTAGCGGGAGTTTCAGATACGCAGTATTTT
CASSPDLAGVSDTQYF
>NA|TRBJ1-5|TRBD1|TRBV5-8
TGTGCCAGCACCCTCGGACAGGGGGTCCATAGCAATCAGCCCCAGCATTTT
CASTLGQGVHSNQPQHF
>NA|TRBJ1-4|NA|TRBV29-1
TGCAGCGTGGCTGGAACTAATGAAAAACTGTTTTTT
CSVAGTNEKLFF
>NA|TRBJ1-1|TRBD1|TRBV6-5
TGTGCCAGCAGTTACTCGGGACAGGGAAACACTGAAGCTTTCTTT
CASSYSGQGNTEAFF
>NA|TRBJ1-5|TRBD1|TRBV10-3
TGTGCCATCAGTCCCGGACAGGGCATGGGCAATCAGCCCCAGCATTTT
CAISPGQGMGNQPQHF
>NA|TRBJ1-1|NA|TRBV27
TGTGCCAGCAGGGCGGGGGGGGACACTGAAGCTTTCTTT
CASRAGGDTEAFF
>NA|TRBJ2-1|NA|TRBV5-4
TGTGCCAGCAGCTCCCGTCAAACAGGGATTGATGAGCAGTTCTTC
CASSSRQTGIDEQFF
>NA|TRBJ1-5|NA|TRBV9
TGTGCCAGCAGCGTAGGGGTTACAGGGCACCAGCATTTT
CASSVGVTGHQHF
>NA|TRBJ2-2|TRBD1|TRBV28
TGTGCCAGCAGTGTAACAGGGGCCCAGAACACCGGGGAGCTGTTTTTT
CASSVTGAQNTGELFF
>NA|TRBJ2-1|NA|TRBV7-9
TGTGCCAGCAGCTTACTGCATGAGCAGTTCTTC
CASSLLHEQFF
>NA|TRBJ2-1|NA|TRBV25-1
TGTGCCAGCAGTGAGGGTTCAGCCATACACTCCTACAATGAGCAGTTCTTC
CASSEGSAIHSYNEQFF
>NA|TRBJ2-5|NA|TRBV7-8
TGTGCCAGCAGCTTGAGTATGGGATGGGGATCCCCCCAAGAGACCCAGTACTTC
CASSLSMGWGSPQETQYF
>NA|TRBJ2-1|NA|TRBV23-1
TGCGCCAGCAGTCAAACGCGGGACGGCCCGCCTAGGGAGCAGTTCTTC
CASSQTRDGPPREQFF
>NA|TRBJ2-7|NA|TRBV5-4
TGTGCCAGCAGCTATGGAGGAGCGAGCTCCTACGAGCAGTACTTC
CASSYGGASSYEQYF
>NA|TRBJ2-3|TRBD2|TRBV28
TGTGCCAGCAGTTCCCCCCCAACTAGCGGGACAGATACGCAGTATTTT
CASSSPPTSGTDTQYF
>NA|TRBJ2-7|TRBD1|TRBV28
TGTGCCAGCAGCGACAGGGGAGGCCTCTACGAGCAGTACTTC
CASSDRGGLYEQYF
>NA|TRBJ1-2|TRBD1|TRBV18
TGTGCCAGCTCACAGGACAGGGGCCAAAACTATGGCTACACCTTC
CASSQDRGQNYGYTF
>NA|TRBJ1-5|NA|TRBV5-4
TGTGCCAGCAGCTCGCCGACTCAGCCCCAGCATTTT
CASSSPTQPQHF
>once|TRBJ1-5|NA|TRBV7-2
TGTGCCAGCAGCCCCAGACAGGCCAATCAGCCCCAGCATTTT
CASSPRQANQPQHF
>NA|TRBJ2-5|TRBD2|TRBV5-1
TGCGCCAGCAGCCCCGGGACTAGCGGGAGGCCCCCACAAGAGACCCAGTACTTC
CASSPGTSGRPPQETQYF
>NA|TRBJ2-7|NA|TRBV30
TGTGCCTGCGGGGTCTACGAGCAGTACTTC
CACGVYEQYF
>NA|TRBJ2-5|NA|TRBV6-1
TGTGCCTCATGGAGGGGCTCCTCAGAGACCCAGTACTTC
CASWRGSSETQYF